These T cell receptor beta chains were read from a single sample in a study of regulatory T cells in long-lasting Graves disease. MiXCR, applied by TCRdb to the multiplex PCR reads, yields one record per CDR3 protein. The sample carries roughly 510,000 distinct CDR3 sequences, about 16% recorded once. This sample also appeared in a second study, on T cells in Graves' hyperthyroidism and ophthalmopathy.

The source material was peripheral blood mononuclear cells (PBMCs), sampled at new diagnosis, from a patient treated with antithyroid drugs. These receptor sequences come from a man aged 18 to 29 with Graves disease. Each CDR3 is given with its conserved first and last residue. A D gene is named only where the DNA matches it firmly. Where a row states a size, it is once, few, many or the class of an expanded clone; other rows omit it.

abundance: many; j_gene: TRBJ2-7; d_gene: NA; v_gene: TRBV7-9; CDR3nt: TGTGCCAGCAGCAACCTAGGAACCTACGAGCAGTACTTC; CDR3aa: CASSNLGTYEQYF
abundance: many; j_gene: TRBJ2-5; d_gene: TRBD1; v_gene: TRBV28; CDR3nt: TGTGCCAGCGCCGACAGGGAGTGGTACTTC; CDR3aa: CASADREWYF
abundance: many; j_gene: TRBJ2-1; d_gene: NA; v_gene: TRBV2; CDR3nt: TGTGCCACCGAAAAGGACAGCTACAATGAGCAGTTCTTC; CDR3aa: CATEKDSYNEQFF
abundance: many; j_gene: TRBJ2-7; d_gene: TRBD1; v_gene: TRBV18; CDR3nt: TGTGCCAGCTCAGGGACAGGGGGCGACGAGCAGTACTTC; CDR3aa: CASSGTGGDEQYF
abundance: many; j_gene: TRBJ1-5; d_gene: NA; v_gene: TRBV2; CDR3nt: TGTGCCAGCAGTGCCTCGAGCAATCAGCCCCAGCATTTT; CDR3aa: CASSASSNQPQHF
abundance: NA; j_gene: TRBJ2-1; d_gene: NA; v_gene: TRBV7-2; CDR3nt: TGTGCCAGCAGTCCAAGCGGAATACTTTACAATGAGCAGTTCTTC; CDR3aa: CASSPSGILYNEQFF
abundance: few; j_gene: TRBJ2-1; d_gene: TRBD1; v_gene: TRBV30; CDR3nt: TGTGCCTGGAGGGGGGGGACAGGGAGGCATGAGCAGTTCTTC; CDR3aa: CAWRGGTGRHEQFF
abundance: many; j_gene: TRBJ1-1; d_gene: NA; v_gene: TRBV11-1; CDR3nt: TGTGCCAGCAAAAGGTGGACAGTTTGGGGTAACACTGAAGCTTTCTTT; CDR3aa: CASKRWTVWGNTEAFF
abundance: NA; j_gene: TRBJ1-6; d_gene: NA; v_gene: TRBV19; CDR3nt: TGTGCCAGTACCACGGGACCTGGGTTCGTCCCCCTCCACTTT; CDR3aa: CASTTGPGFVPLHF
abundance: many; j_gene: TRBJ2-7; d_gene: TRBD1; v_gene: TRBV5-1; CDR3nt: TGCGCCAGCAGCCCGGGACAGACGACGGGTGAGCAGTACTTC; CDR3aa: CASSPGQTTGEQYF
abundance: few; j_gene: TRBJ2-7; d_gene: NA; v_gene: TRBV27; CDR3nt: TGTGCCAGCAGTTTACAGAGGAACTACGAGCAGTACTTC; CDR3aa: CASSLQRNYEQYF
abundance: many; j_gene: TRBJ2-7; d_gene: TRBD1; v_gene: TRBV5-1; CDR3nt: TGCGCCAGCCGCCCCGGACAGGACCTCTACGAGCAGTACTTC; CDR3aa: CASRPGQDLYEQYF
abundance: many; j_gene: TRBJ2-7; d_gene: NA; v_gene: TRBV9; CDR3nt: TGTGCCAGCAGCGTAGCGCCAGCCTACGAGCAGTACTTC; CDR3aa: CASSVAPAYEQYF
abundance: few; j_gene: TRBJ1-2; d_gene: NA; v_gene: TRBV6-1; CDR3nt: TGTGCCAGCAGTGAACTTAAGGCAGAACTCCTGGAGTTTACGGGCTACACCTTC; CDR3aa: CASSELKAELLEFTGYTF
abundance: many; j_gene: TRBJ2-1; d_gene: NA; v_gene: TRBV10-3; CDR3nt: TGTGCCATCAGTCGGGACCACTCATACAATGAGCAGTTCTTC; CDR3aa: CAISRDHSYNEQFF
abundance: few; j_gene: TRBJ2-3; d_gene: NA; v_gene: TRBV20-1; CDR3nt: TGCAGTGCTATCTCCACTAGCACAGATACGCAGTATTTT; CDR3aa: CSAISTSTDTQYF
abundance: few; j_gene: TRBJ2-1; d_gene: NA; v_gene: TRBV10-2; CDR3nt: TGCGCCAGCGGGGGGGCAGGGGCATACAATGAGCAGTTCTTC; CDR3aa: CASGGAGAYNEQFF
abundance: many; j_gene: TRBJ2-1; d_gene: NA; v_gene: TRBV27; CDR3nt: TGTGCCAGCAGTTCTAATGGGGGGGCCAACAATGAGCAGTTCTTC; CDR3aa: CASSSNGGANNEQFF
abundance: NA; j_gene: TRBJ2-7; d_gene: NA; v_gene: TRBV27; CDR3nt: TGTGCCACCTCCCATGGAGGGGATAACCACGAGCAGTACTTC; CDR3aa: CATSHGGDNHEQYF
abundance: NA; j_gene: TRBJ2-7; d_gene: NA; v_gene: TRBV29-1; CDR3nt: TGCAGCGTTGAAGATCTTTCAGGGGGGATCTACGAGCAGTACTTC; CDR3aa: CSVEDLSGGIYEQYF
abundance: once; j_gene: TRBJ2-7; d_gene: NA; v_gene: TRBV7-9; CDR3nt: TGTGCCACCCTGGGAGGAATACAGGGATCGAAAAGCTCCTACGAGCAGTACTTC; CDR3aa: CATLGGIQGSKSSYEQYF
abundance: many; j_gene: TRBJ2-7; d_gene: TRBD1; v_gene: TRBV2; CDR3nt: TGTGCCAGCATCCCAGGGGGCACCTGGGCCTACGAGCAGTACTTC; CDR3aa: CASIPGGTWAYEQYF
abundance: many; j_gene: TRBJ2-1; d_gene: TRBD1; v_gene: TRBV18; CDR3nt: TGTGCCAGCTCAAAAACTCGGACAGGGGGCAATGAGCAGTTCTTC; CDR3aa: CASSKTRTGGNEQFF
abundance: many; j_gene: TRBJ2-7; d_gene: NA; v_gene: TRBV29-1; CDR3nt: TGCAGCGTTGAAGATTCAGGTCCCTACGAGCAGTACTTC; CDR3aa: CSVEDSGPYEQYF
abundance: NA; j_gene: TRBJ1-4; d_gene: NA; v_gene: TRBV9; CDR3nt: TGTGCCAGCAGCGTGGGAGGGGCTTCTAATGAAAAACTGTTTTTT; CDR3aa: CASSVGGASNEKLFF
abundance: many; j_gene: TRBJ1-4; d_gene: NA; v_gene: TRBV12-3/TRBV12-4; CDR3nt: TGTGCCAGCAACAGGGCGAATGAAAAACTGTTTTTT; CDR3aa: CASNRANEKLFF
abundance: few; j_gene: TRBJ1-1; d_gene: TRBD1; v_gene: TRBV6-1; CDR3nt: TGTGCCAGCAGTGGACAGGGGGCGAGAGGCACTGAAGCTTTCTTT; CDR3aa: CASSGQGARGTEAFF
abundance: many; j_gene: TRBJ2-2; d_gene: NA; v_gene: TRBV27; CDR3nt: TGTGCCACCCTCCCCCTGAACACCGGGGAGCTGTTTTTT; CDR3aa: CATLPLNTGELFF
abundance: NA; j_gene: TRBJ2-2; d_gene: NA; v_gene: TRBV11-3; CDR3nt: TGTGCCAGCAGCTTTGACAGGACCGAGGGCGGGGAGCTGTTTTTT; CDR3aa: CASSFDRTEGGELFF
abundance: many; j_gene: TRBJ2-1; d_gene: TRBD2; v_gene: TRBV7-2; CDR3nt: TGTGCCAGCAGCCGCGGGACTAGCGGGTACAATGAGCAGTTCTTC; CDR3aa: CASSRGTSGYNEQFF
abundance: NA; j_gene: TRBJ2-7; d_gene: TRBD1; v_gene: TRBV6-5; CDR3nt: TGTGCCAGCAGTTACGAGACAGGGATTGGGTGGGAGCAGTACTTC; CDR3aa: CASSYETGIGWEQYF
abundance: many; j_gene: TRBJ2-7; d_gene: TRBD2; v_gene: TRBV2; CDR3nt: TGTGCCAGCAGGACTAGCGGCAACGAGCAGTACTTC; CDR3aa: CASRTSGNEQYF
abundance: NA; j_gene: TRBJ2-7; d_gene: NA; v_gene: TRBV10-3; CDR3nt: TGTGCCATCAGTGTAAATGGGGACTCCTACGAGCAGTACTTC; CDR3aa: CAISVNGDSYEQYF
abundance: many; j_gene: TRBJ2-3; d_gene: NA; v_gene: TRBV11-2; CDR3nt: TGTGCCAGCAGTTTGAAGGGATCGGGCACAGATACGCAGTATTTT; CDR3aa: CASSLKGSGTDTQYF
abundance: many; j_gene: TRBJ1-3; d_gene: NA; v_gene: TRBV6-1; CDR3nt: TGTGCCAGCAGTGAACGGGGTTCTGGAAACACCATATATTTT; CDR3aa: CASSERGSGNTIYF
abundance: NA; j_gene: TRBJ2-1; d_gene: TRBD2; v_gene: TRBV9; CDR3nt: TGTGCCAGCAGCGCCACTAGCGGGAGCGCACACAATGAGCAGTTCTTC; CDR3aa: CASSATSGSAHNEQFF
abundance: NA; j_gene: TRBJ2-1; d_gene: TRBD2; v_gene: TRBV12-3/TRBV12-4; CDR3nt: TGTGCCAGCAGCCCTAGGACTAGCGGGAACGACAATGAGCAGTTCTTC; CDR3aa: CASSPRTSGNDNEQFF
abundance: few; j_gene: TRBJ1-2; d_gene: TRBD1; v_gene: TRBV29-1; CDR3nt: TGCAGCGCCCCGGGACAGGGTGGTGGCTACACCTTC; CDR3aa: CSAPGQGGGYTF
abundance: many; j_gene: TRBJ2-3; d_gene: NA; v_gene: TRBV12-3/TRBV12-4; CDR3nt: TGTGCCAGCGGCACAGATACGCAGTATTTT; CDR3aa: CASGTDTQYF
abundance: few; j_gene: TRBJ2-3; d_gene: TRBD1; v_gene: TRBV27; CDR3nt: TGTGCCAGCGGGACAGGGGGCACCGATACGCAGTATTTT; CDR3aa: CASGTGGTDTQYF
abundance: many; j_gene: TRBJ2-7; d_gene: TRBD2; v_gene: TRBV6-2/TRBV6-3; CDR3nt: TGTGCCAGCAGCATTCTAGCGGGAGGACGGGAGCAGTACTTC; CDR3aa: CASSILAGGREQYF
abundance: many; j_gene: TRBJ2-4; d_gene: NA; v_gene: TRBV11-2; CDR3nt: TGTGCCAGCAGCTTGCCTGGTGGGTTAGCCAAAAACATTCAGTACTTC; CDR3aa: CASSLPGGLAKNIQYF
abundance: NA; j_gene: TRBJ2-5; d_gene: NA; v_gene: TRBV4-1; CDR3nt: TGCGCCAGCAGCCAAGATATCACAGGCCCTTGGAAGACCCAGTACTTC; CDR3aa: CASSQDITGPWKTQYF
abundance: many; j_gene: TRBJ2-7; d_gene: TRBD2; v_gene: TRBV11-1; CDR3nt: TGTGCCAGCAGCGTATCCCGGACTAGCGGGGTTTACGAGCAGTACTTC; CDR3aa: CASSVSRTSGVYEQYF